Sequencing of this T cell receptor (beta chain) was carried out in a study of low-dose radiotherapy and immunotherapy resistance in tumors. Time point noted: after trial treatment. Treatment specified: LDRT plus nivolumab, ipilimumab, low-dose cyclophosphamide and aspirin (RACIN trial). cDNA synthesis used a TRAV/TRBV-specific primer set for both chains. PCR amplification of the TCRs was performed with Phusion for 15 to 25 PCR cycles, and it relied on a constant-region primer together with a V-primer adapter. MiXCR was run by TCRdb on the reads, yielding one entry per CDR3 protein. The sample consists of 100,000 or so distinct CDR3 sequences, less than 25% of them appearing once. The germline V gene has CDR1 SGHKS and CDR2 YYEKEE (reference sequence). This CDR3 spans 14 amino acids. This clonotype was seen only once. This may stem from a read error, because a much larger clone lies one nucleotide away. Since the CDR3 does not end with the conserved phenylalanine or tryptophan, this likely comes from a read error.

The chain combines TRBV5-5 with TRBJ2-7; 7 bases agree with TRBD1. The sequences come from PBMCs, collected after low-dose radiotherapy plus immunotherapy. The clonotype was recovered from a male donor with prostate cancer. This CDR3 reads CASRTGQASYEQYC. The CDR3 DNA reads TGCGCCAGCAGAACCGGACAGGCGTCCTACGAGCAGTACTGC.